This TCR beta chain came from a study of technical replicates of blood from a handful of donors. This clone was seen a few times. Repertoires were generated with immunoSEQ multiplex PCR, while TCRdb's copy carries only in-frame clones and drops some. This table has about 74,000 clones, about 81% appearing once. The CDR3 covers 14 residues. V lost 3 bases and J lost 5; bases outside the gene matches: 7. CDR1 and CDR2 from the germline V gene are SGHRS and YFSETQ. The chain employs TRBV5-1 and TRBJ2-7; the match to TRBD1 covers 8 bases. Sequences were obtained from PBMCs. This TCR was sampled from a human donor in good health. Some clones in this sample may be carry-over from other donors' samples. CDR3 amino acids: CASSSGQDGNEQYF. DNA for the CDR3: TGCGCCAGCAGCTCGGGACAGGATGGGAACGAGCAGTACTTC. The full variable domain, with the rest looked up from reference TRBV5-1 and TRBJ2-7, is KAGVTQTPRYLIKTRGQQVTLSCSPISGHRSVSWYQQTPGQGLQFLFEYFSETQRNKGNFPGRFSGRQFSNSRSEMNVSTLELGDSALYLCASSSGQDGNEQYFGPGTRLTVT.